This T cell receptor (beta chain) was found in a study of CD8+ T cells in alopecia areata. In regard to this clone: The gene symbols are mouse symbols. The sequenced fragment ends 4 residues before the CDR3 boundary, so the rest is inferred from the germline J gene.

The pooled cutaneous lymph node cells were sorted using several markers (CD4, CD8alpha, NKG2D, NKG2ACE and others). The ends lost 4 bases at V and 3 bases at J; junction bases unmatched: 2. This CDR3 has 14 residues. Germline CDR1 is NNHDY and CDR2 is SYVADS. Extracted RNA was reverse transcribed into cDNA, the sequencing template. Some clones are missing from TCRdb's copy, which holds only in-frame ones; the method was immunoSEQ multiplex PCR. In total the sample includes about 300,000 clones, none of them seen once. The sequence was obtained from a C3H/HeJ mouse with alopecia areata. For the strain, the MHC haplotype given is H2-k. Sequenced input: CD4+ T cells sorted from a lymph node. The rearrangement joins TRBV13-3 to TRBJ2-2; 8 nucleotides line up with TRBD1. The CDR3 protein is CASSLGQDTGQLYF. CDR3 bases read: TGTGCCAGCAGTCTGGGACAGGACACCGGG.